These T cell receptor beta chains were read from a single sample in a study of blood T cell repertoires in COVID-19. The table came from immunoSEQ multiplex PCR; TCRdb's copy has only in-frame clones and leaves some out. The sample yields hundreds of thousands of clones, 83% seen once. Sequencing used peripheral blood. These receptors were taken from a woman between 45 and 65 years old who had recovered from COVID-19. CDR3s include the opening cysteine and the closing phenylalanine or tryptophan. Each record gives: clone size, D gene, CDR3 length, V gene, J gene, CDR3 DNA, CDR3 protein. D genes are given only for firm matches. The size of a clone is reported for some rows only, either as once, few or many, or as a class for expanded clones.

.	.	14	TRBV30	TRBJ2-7	TGTGCCTGGAGTGTCGGTCAGGGGTCCTACGAGCAGTACTTC	CAWSVGQGSYEQYF
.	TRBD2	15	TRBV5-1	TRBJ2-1	TGCGCCAGCAGCTTAAGCGGGGGGAATTACAATGAGCAGTTCTTC	CASSLSGGNYNEQFF
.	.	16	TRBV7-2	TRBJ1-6	TGTGCCAGCAGCACACGAAACCGGGTAGATAATTCACCCCTCCACTTT	CASSTRNRVDNSPLHF
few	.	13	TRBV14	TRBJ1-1	TGTGCCAGCAGCCAAGCTAGGTCGGGTGAAGCTTTCTTT	CASSQARSGEAFF
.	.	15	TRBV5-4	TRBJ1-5	TGTGCCAGCAGCTTGGGTGGGGGAGGGGATCAGCCCCAGCATTTT	CASSLGGGGDQPQHF
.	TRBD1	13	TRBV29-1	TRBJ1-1	TGCAGCGTTCGGGACAGAAAGAACACTGAAGCTTTCTTT	CSVRDRKNTEAFF
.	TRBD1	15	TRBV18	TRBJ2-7	TGTGCCAGCTCACCGGCTAAGACAGGGATAAGCGAGCAGTACTTC	CASSPAKTGISEQYF
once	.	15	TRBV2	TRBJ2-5	TGTGCCAGCAGCGCTCTCGGGGGGCCCCAAGAGACCCAGTACTTC	CASSALGGPQETQYF
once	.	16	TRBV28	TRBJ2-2	TGTGCCAGCAGCGTCCTCAGCGCCCCGAACACCGGGGAGCTGTTTTTT	CASSVLSAPNTGELFF
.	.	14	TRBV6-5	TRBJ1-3	TGTGCCAGCAGTCGGACAGTTATCGGAAACACCATATATTTT	CASSRTVIGNTIYF
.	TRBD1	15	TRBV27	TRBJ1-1	TGTGCCAGCAGTCCATGGACAGGGGGAGCCACTGAAGCTTTCTTT	CASSPWTGGATEAFF
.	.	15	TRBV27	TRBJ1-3	TGTGCCAGCAGTTCCCGATCGGGGGCTGGAAACACCATATATTTT	CASSSRSGAGNTIYF
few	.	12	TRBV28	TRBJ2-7	TGTGCCAGCAGTCCCCGGGTATACGAGCAGTACTTC	CASSPRVYEQYF
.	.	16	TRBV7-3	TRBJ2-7	TGTGCCAGCAGCCGATCATCCAATACAGGGATGGGCGAGCAGTACTTC	CASSRSSNTGMGEQYF
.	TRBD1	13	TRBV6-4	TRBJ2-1	TGTGCCAGCCGCGGACAGGGGTGGAATGAGCAGTTCTTC	CASRGQGWNEQFF
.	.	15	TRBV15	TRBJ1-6	TGTGCCACCAGCAGAGAGCAGGTGTATAATTCACCCCTCCACTTT	CATSREQVYNSPLHF
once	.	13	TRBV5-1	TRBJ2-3	TGCGCCAGCAAACTCCAGGGCACAGATACGCAGTATTTT	CASKLQGTDTQYF
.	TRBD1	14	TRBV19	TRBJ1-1	TGTGCCAGTAGTACACAGGGGGGGTCCACTGAAGCTTTCTTT	CASSTQGGSTEAFF
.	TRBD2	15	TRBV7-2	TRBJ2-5	TGTGCCAGCAGCCCTGGACTAGCGGGGGACCGGACCCAGTACTTC	CASSPGLAGDRTQYF
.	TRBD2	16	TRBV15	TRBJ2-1	TGTGCCACCAGCCGGGGACGGGAGGCGGGTTACAATGAGCAGTTCTTC	CATSRGREAGYNEQFF
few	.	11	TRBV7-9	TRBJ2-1	TGTGCCAGCGAAACTTACAATGAGCAGTTCTTC	CASETYNEQFF
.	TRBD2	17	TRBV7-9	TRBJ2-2	TGTGCCAGCAGCTTTTCCGCCGGGACTAGCAGCCCCGGGGAGCTGTTTTTT	CASSFSAGTSSPGELFF
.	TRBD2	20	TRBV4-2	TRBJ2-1	TGTGCCAGCAGCCAAGATGGGTTACTAGCGGGAGGGCCGAGCGACAATGAGCAGTTCTTC	CASSQDGLLAGGPSDNEQFF
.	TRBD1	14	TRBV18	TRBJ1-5	TGTGCCAGCTCACTTGGGACAGGGGGACAGCCCCAGCATTTT	CASSLGTGGQPQHF
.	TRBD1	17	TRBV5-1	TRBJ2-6	TGCGCCAGCAGCAAAACAGGGGTTGGCTCTGGGGCCAACGTCCTGACTTTC	CASSKTGVGSGANVLTF
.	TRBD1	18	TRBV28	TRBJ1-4	TGTGCCAGCAGTTTACCCGACGGGACAGCGATTACTAATGAAAAACTGTTTTTT	CASSLPDGTAITNEKLFF